The 4 T cell receptor beta chains presented below share a single source sample, sequenced in a study of cytomegalovirus exposure and HLA in healthy donors. Primers for the PCR totalled 60 Vbeta and 13 Jbeta. Sequencing used immunoSEQ multiplex PCR; TCRdb keeps in-frame clones, though not all of them. The table lists some 52,000 clones, with about 12% in the top ten. The specimen was PBMCs. These receptors were taken from a woman aged 60 to 75 in good health and CMV-seropositive.

The chain links TRBV7-2 to TRBJ1-1; weak D call: TRBD1 (6 bases). The V gene's germline CDR1 is SGHTA and CDR2 FQGNSA. V was pared by 2 bases and J by 4 bases, with 14 bases between. The CDR3 loop spans 15 amino acids. As DNA, the CDR3 is TGTGCCAGCAGCTTAACTGGGGGCTTGGGCACTGAAGCTTTCTTT. It specifies CASSLTGGLGTEAFF.

V gene TRBV28 combines with J gene TRBJ1-2; 7 bases match TRBD1. V shed 6 bases and J 5 bases; nucleotides not matched to a gene: 6. The germline CDR1 and CDR2 sequences are MDHEN and SYDVKM. The CDR3 spans 13 residues. The CDR3 reads CASSLQGTYGYTF. The DNA for the CDR3 is TGTGCCAGCAGCCTACAGGGGACTTATGGCTACACCTTC.

J is TRBJ1-2 and V is TRBV20-1; D is unclear. The CDR3 has 10 residues. The germline CDR1 and CDR2 sequences are DFQATT and SNEGSKA (reference sequence). V dropped 4 bases and J dropped 3 bases, with 3 bases sitting between them. CDR3 sequence (DNA): TGCAGTGCTATCGACTATGGCTACACCTTC. This encodes CSAIDYGYTF.

The chain uses TRBV2 and TRBJ1-5; D unclear. V was shortened by 3 bases and J by 0 bases, with 6 bases between the two germline ends. The CDR3 runs to 14 residues. From germline, CDR1 is SNHLY and CDR2 FYNNEI. The CDR3 sequence: CASSDSNSNQPQHF. CDR3 bases: TGTGCCAGCAGTGACAGTAATAGCAATCAGCCCCAGCATTTT.